The source of this T cell receptor (beta chain) is a study of blood T cell repertoires in COVID-19 (dated by TCRdb to about 2020). About the study as a whole: Collaborator samples came from the United States, Italy and Spain and covered acute and convalescent phases of COVID-19. Where HLA class I and class II types were available, the types were taken from metadata supplied by the sample provider, not from assay-based typing. The samples were drawn from the first 160 participants of the ongoing ImmuneRACE study and from roughly 1,300 subjects provided by 6 global collaborators. The repertoires were made available in a free public database intended to serve as a resource for research on the immune response to SARS-CoV-2. The prospective study material was composed of cDNA or gDNA derived from T cells, B-cell-depleted T cells, or PBMCs. Subjects who had been exposed to COVID-19, were actively infected with it, or had recovered from it provided the deeply sampled blood TCRbeta repertoires that made up the dataset. Sample metadata almost always included a de-identified subject ID, COVID-19 status, age in years and sex.

Broader findings and caveats from the paper: The amount of clinical and demographic metadata varied by source and participant and was provided uncurated.

Remarks on this clone: There is no known antigen for this receptor. No base-level quality is on record; no much larger clone is a single base apart.

The immunoSEQ Assay, a bias-controlled multiplex PCR, was used to amplify TCRbeta CDR3 regions from genomic DNA. The source study handled its data this way. The number of nucleated cells in each sample was estimated from the amplification of reference gene primers within the assay. To quantify the absolute abundance of each unique TCRbeta CDR3 rearrangement, sequence reads were collapsed and filtered. Productive Simpson clonality was computed per sample as the square root of Simpson's diversity index over productive rearrangements. TCRdb limited this immuneACCESS table to in-frame rearrangements with V and J called. A share of clones is missing; checked studies link under half to unresolved V genes, and the rest is unexplained. Clone size and the V and J calls come from that table; the DNA yielded D and trimming. This sample comprises about 390,000 clones, 80% to 90% of them detected only once. The ten largest clones represent about 2.5% of the sample.

The CDR3 runs 15 amino acids, cysteine and phenylalanine included. Only the CDR3 DNA stays, 45 bases, in frame from base 1. For CDR1 and CDR2, the germline V gene (reference sequence) lists PRHDT and FYEKMQ. Trimming at the junction amounts to 5 bases on V and 10 bases on J, and the germline ends lie 21 bases apart. In Seattle, one collaborating source enrolled patients while the infection was active and tracked those patients longitudinally over the course of disease. The collaborating institutions used their own protocols to collect whole blood in K2EDTA tubes. Collaborator samples were shipped for TCRbeta analysis as frozen whole blood, isolated PBMCs, or DNA extracted from either sample type.

Sequencing used peripheral blood. In this chain, TRBV13 is recombined with TRBJ2-1, and perhaps TRBD2 as D gene, on 6 matching bases. The sequence came from an older woman with COVID-19, enrolled during active disease. CDR3 loop: CASSDRVIFSGEQFF. The DNA sequence is given as TGTGCCAGCAGCGATAGAGTTATCTTTAGCGGAGAGCAGTTCTTC.